The clone carrying this TCR beta chain was seen only a few times. Its specificity is unknown. This record belongs to a study of T cells in Graves' hyperthyroidism and ophthalmopathy. Overall study: Peripheral blood was obtained at initial diagnosis, preceding any treatment. Study-level points and caveats: Most thyroid clonotypes with frequency above 0.001 were detected in blood.

RNA transcripts served as the template for amplifying TCR beta CDR3 regions. TCR CDR3 underwent first-round RT-PCR with the HTBI primer set. TCRdb passed the multiplex PCR reads through MiXCR, listing each CDR3 protein once. The sample includes some 270,000 distinct CDR3 sequences, approximately 13% of them seen just once. The CDR3 sequence is 15 residues long. J gave up 9 bases and V 6 bases, and 14 bases lay outside the gene matches. The specimen sequenced was blood. The chain joins TRBV12-3 or TRBV12-4 to TRBJ2-3, with 8 bases aligning to TRBD1. The receptor was isolated from a woman aged 40 to 55 with Graves' hyperthyroidism. The DNA for the CDR3 is TGTGCCAGCAGCCCCCACGGGACAGGTCCGCGGACGCAGTATTTT. The encoded protein is CASSPHGTGPRTQYF.